Listed below are T cell receptor beta chains from one sample, sequenced in a study of cytotoxic CD8 clonotypes in ibrutinib-treated CLL. Data came from immunoSEQ multiplex PCR; TCRdb stores just in-frame clones and leaves some out. The table has around 150,000 clones, over 65% seen once. Sequenced material: PBMCs, taken after 12 months of ibrutinib treatment. All receptors come from a human donor with chronic lymphocytic leukemia. Both conserved end residues are part of each CDR3. The D gene is left open where the match is weak. Not every row has a clone size; where given, it reads once, few, many or a size class.

CASSQRTSSGANVLTF	TGTGCCAGCAGTCAGCGGACAAGCTCTGGGGCCAACGTCCTGACTTTC	NA	TRBV27	NA	TRBJ2-6
CASSDLGGTEAFF	TGTGCCAGCAGTGACCTGGGGGGCACTGAAGCTTTCTTT	NA	TRBV2	NA	TRBJ1-1
CAWSSPTGAKNIQYF	TGTGCCTGGAGCTCTCCGACGGGGGCCAAAAACATTCAGTACTTC	NA	TRBV30	once	TRBJ2-4
CASGYRGSYNEQFF	TGTGCCAGCGGATACAGGGGGTCCTACAATGAGCAGTTCTTC	TRBD1	TRBV5-6	NA	TRBJ2-1
CASSYAGVETQYF	TGTGCCAGCAGTTACGCGGGGGTGGAGACCCAGTACTTC	TRBD2	TRBV6-5	few	TRBJ2-5
CASSTPGAPGGGEQFF	TGTGCCAGCAGCACGCCGGGAGCCCCTGGGGGGGGTGAGCAGTTCTTC	TRBD2	TRBV7-9	NA	TRBJ2-1
CASSLEDRGNTEAFF	TGTGCCAGCAGCTTAGAGGACAGGGGGAACACTGAAGCTTTCTTT	TRBD1	TRBV7-2	NA	TRBJ1-1
CASSFVGTAYGYTF	TGTGCCAGCAGCTTTGTTGGGACAGCCTATGGCTACACCTTC	TRBD1	TRBV7-8	NA	TRBJ1-2
CASSASAGPGSEKLFF	TGTGCCAGCAGTGCCTCGGCGGGGCCCGGGTCGGAAAAACTGTTTTTT	NA	TRBV6-1	NA	TRBJ1-4
CASSLDGTPYEQYF	TGCGCCAGCAGCTTGGATGGTACTCCCTACGAGCAGTACTTC	NA	TRBV5-1	NA	TRBJ2-7
CASSVRPIEETQYF	TGTGCCAGCAGCGTTCGACCTATCGAAGAGACCCAGTACTTC	NA	TRBV9	NA	TRBJ2-5
CASSFGRDWGTIYF	TGTGCCAGCAGTTTCGGGCGGGATTGGGGCACCATATATTTT	NA	TRBV27	once	TRBJ1-3
CAWGDGSYTEAFF	TGTGCCTGGGGGGACGGCTCCTACACTGAAGCTTTCTTT	NA	TRBV30	NA	TRBJ1-1
CASSRDSSYEQYF	TGTGCCAGCAGTCGGGACAGCTCCTACGAGCAGTACTTC	TRBD1	TRBV7-9	NA	TRBJ2-7
CASSVGGTNTGELFF	TGTGCCAGCAGCGTCGGGGGGACGAACACCGGGGAGCTGTTTTTT	TRBD2	TRBV7-2	NA	TRBJ2-2
CASSQGDLRARSYSPLHF	TGCGCCAGCAGCCAAGGGGATCTAAGGGCCCGATCGTATTCACCCCTCCACTTT	NA	TRBV4-3	NA	TRBJ1-6
CASSPPGTSFHEQYF	TGTGCCAGCTCACCACCCGGGACTAGTTTCCACGAGCAGTACTTC	TRBD2	TRBV18	NA	TRBJ2-7
CASSDGQAFSGNTIYF	TGCGCCAGCAGCGACGGACAGGCTTTCTCTGGAAACACCATATATTTT	TRBD1	TRBV5-1	NA	TRBJ1-3
CASRRGGQGNEKLFF	TGTGCCAGCAGACGGGGGGGACAGGGGAACGAAAAACTGTTTTTT	TRBD1	TRBV28	NA	TRBJ1-4
CASSLDTQETQYF	TGCGCCAGCAGCTTGGACACACAAGAGACCCAGTACTTC	NA	TRBV5-1	once	TRBJ2-5
CASSARDTNTGELFF	TGTGCCAGCAGCGCCAGGGATACGAACACCGGGGAGCTGTTTTTT	NA	TRBV9	NA	TRBJ2-2
CASFSGRRMRTDTQYF	TGTGCCTCCTTTAGCGGGAGGAGAATGAGGACAGATACGCAGTATTTT	TRBD2	TRBV5-8	NA	TRBJ2-3
CASSRPGRKQETQYF	TGTGCCAGCAGCCGACCGGGACGGAAACAAGAGACCCAGTACTTC	NA	TRBV11-2	NA	TRBJ2-5
CSANKPTEAFF	TGCAGTGCTAACAAACCCACTGAAGCTTTCTTT	NA	TRBV20-1	NA	TRBJ1-1
CASSPRGGWQGANNLQETQYF	TGTGCCAGCAGCCCCAGGGGTGGTTGGCAGGGGGCCAACAACCTTCAAGAGACCCAGTACTTC	TRBD1	TRBV7-6	NA	TRBJ2-5
CASRVVNRNTGELFF	TGCGCCAGCAGGGTGGTCAATCGAAACACCGGGGAGCTGTTTTTT	NA	TRBV4-1	NA	TRBJ2-2